This T cell receptor (beta chain) is from a study of PD-1 blockade in mismatch repair-deficient tumors. Whole-study context: Enrolled about 2012-2016, patients had progressing, pretreated mismatch repair-deficient cancers of about a dozen types.

About this clone itself: The antigen is unknown.

General observations from the study: Tumor-resident clones, often undetectable pretreatment in blood, expanded then contracted after pembrolizumab.

TCRdb's copy holds only in-frame clones and misses some; the assay was immunoSEQ multiplex PCR. The sample holds roughly 110,000 clones; 70% to 80% are singletons and the top ten take less than 5.5%. V lost 5 bases and J 3 bases, leaving 16 bases between the germline ends. This CDR3 spans 15 amino acids. Germline V gives CDR1 SEHNR, CDR2 FQNEAQ (reference sequence). This clonotype originated in an adult with mismatch repair-deficient cancer. The sequenced sample was peripheral blood, obtained 60 weeks after starting pembrolizumab. This chain joins TRBV7-9 and TRBJ1-1, with no clear D. The DNA for the CDR3 is TGTGCCAGCAGCCCGAGCGGCAGTTTCTACACTGAAGCTTTCTTT. Its translation is CASSPSGSFYTEAFF.